This is a list of T cell receptor beta chains from one sample in a study of blood T cell repertoires in COVID-19. Only in-frame clones appear in the TCRdb table, and some are missing; sequencing was by immunoSEQ multiplex PCR. The profile shows approximately 190,000 clones, 84% of them singletons. Sequencing input: peripheral blood. The receptor set was obtained from a woman in her 70s with active or convalescent COVID-19. Each CDR3 is given with its conserved first and last residue. Fields, in order: CDR3 DNA, CDR3 protein, V gene, J gene, clone size, D gene. The D gene is left open where the match is weak. Expanded clones are given a class, and other clones once, few, many or no size at all.

CDR3nt: TGTGCCAGCAGTCCCCTCCGGGGGACCGGGGAGCTGTTTTTT
CDR3aa: CASSPLRGTGELFF
v_gene: TRBV27
j_gene: TRBJ2-2
abundance: .
d_gene: .

CDR3nt: TGCGCCAGCAGCTTCCGGGACACCAACTACAATGAGCAGTTCTTC
CDR3aa: CASSFRDTNYNEQFF
v_gene: TRBV5-1
j_gene: TRBJ2-1
abundance: .
d_gene: .

CDR3nt: TGCGCCAGCAGCCCGTTGCTGGGCGTTAAACAGCCCCAGCATTTT
CDR3aa: CASSPLLGVKQPQHF
v_gene: TRBV4-1
j_gene: TRBJ1-5
abundance: .
d_gene: .

CDR3nt: TGTGCCAGCAGCTTATCTCCGCGTATAAGCTCCTACGAGCAGTACTTC
CDR3aa: CASSLSPRISSYEQYF
v_gene: TRBV11-3
j_gene: TRBJ2-7
abundance: .
d_gene: .

CDR3nt: TGTGCCAGCACCCTCGGGGGGGCCCAGCCCCAGCATTTT
CDR3aa: CASTLGGAQPQHF
v_gene: TRBV12-3/TRBV12-4
j_gene: TRBJ1-5
abundance: .
d_gene: .

CDR3nt: TGTGCCAGTAGTATAACCGGGAACACCGGGGAGCTGTTTTTT
CDR3aa: CASSITGNTGELFF
v_gene: TRBV19
j_gene: TRBJ2-2
abundance: few
d_gene: .

CDR3nt: TGTGCCTGGAGTGTAGTGAGGGGGCACGAGCAGTACTTC
CDR3aa: CAWSVVRGHEQYF
v_gene: TRBV30
j_gene: TRBJ2-7
abundance: .
d_gene: TRBD1

CDR3nt: TGTGCCAGCAGCTTGGGCGGGAGTAGGCAAAACGAGCAGTACTTC
CDR3aa: CASSLGGSRQNEQYF
v_gene: TRBV5-4
j_gene: TRBJ2-7
abundance: .
d_gene: TRBD2

CDR3nt: TGTGCCAGCAGCTTAGGCGGAGCGGGACTGAGTGGTCGAGATACGCAGTATTTT
CDR3aa: CASSLGGAGLSGRDTQYF
v_gene: TRBV13
j_gene: TRBJ2-3
abundance: .
d_gene: TRBD2

CDR3nt: TGTGCCAGCAGCCCTAGCCCGGACAGGTCGGCAGGCACCGGGGAGCTGTTTTTT
CDR3aa: CASSPSPDRSAGTGELFF
v_gene: TRBV11-3
j_gene: TRBJ2-2
abundance: .
d_gene: TRBD1

CDR3nt: TGCAGCGTTTCCTCCCAGACAGGGAACACTGAAGCTTTCTTT
CDR3aa: CSVSSQTGNTEAFF
v_gene: TRBV29-1
j_gene: TRBJ1-1
abundance: .
d_gene: .

CDR3nt: TGTGCCAGCAGACCTGTCTCTAGCGGGAGTGATGAGCAGTTCTTC
CDR3aa: CASRPVSSGSDEQFF
v_gene: TRBV6-5
j_gene: TRBJ2-1
abundance: few
d_gene: TRBD2

CDR3nt: TGTGCCAGCAGCTTGGGTCGGGAATCCGGGGAGCTGTTTTTT
CDR3aa: CASSLGRESGELFF
v_gene: TRBV5-4
j_gene: TRBJ2-2
abundance: .
d_gene: .

CDR3nt: TGTGCCAGCAGCTCCCTGAGAACGGGGACCGGGGAGCTGTTTTTT
CDR3aa: CASSSLRTGTGELFF
v_gene: TRBV11-2
j_gene: TRBJ2-2
abundance: .
d_gene: .

CDR3nt: TGTGCCACGTCCCGGGACAGGGTTCCTAATGAAAAACTGTTTTTT
CDR3aa: CATSRDRVPNEKLFF
v_gene: TRBV7-2
j_gene: TRBJ1-4
abundance: .
d_gene: TRBD1

CDR3nt: TGTGCCAGCAGCTTAGGGCCCCGAGAGACCCAGTACTTC
CDR3aa: CASSLGPRETQYF
v_gene: TRBV7-3
j_gene: TRBJ2-5
abundance: once
d_gene: .

CDR3nt: TGCAGCGTTGAAGTTCGGAGGTCGGGACAGGGGAGTACAACTAACTATGGCTACACCTTC
CDR3aa: CSVEVRRSGQGSTTNYGYTF
v_gene: TRBV29-1
j_gene: TRBJ1-2
abundance: .
d_gene: TRBD1

CDR3nt: TGTGCCAGCAGTGAAGTGAGCGGGATTCGCTCCTACGAGCAGTACTTC
CDR3aa: CASSEVSGIRSYEQYF
v_gene: TRBV6-1
j_gene: TRBJ2-7
abundance: once
d_gene: TRBD2

CDR3nt: TGTGCCAGCAGCTTAAGTCTAGCGGGCACCTACGAGCAGTACTTC
CDR3aa: CASSLSLAGTYEQYF
v_gene: TRBV7-9
j_gene: TRBJ2-7
abundance: .
d_gene: TRBD2

CDR3nt: TGTGCCAGCAGGCTGACCGGGACAGGGGGTGAAAAACTGTTTTTT
CDR3aa: CASRLTGTGGEKLFF
v_gene: TRBV2
j_gene: TRBJ1-4
abundance: .
d_gene: TRBD1

CDR3nt: TGCAGTGCTACAGGTTCGGAGACCCAGTACTTC
CDR3aa: CSATGSETQYF
v_gene: TRBV20-1
j_gene: TRBJ2-5
abundance: once
d_gene: .

CDR3nt: TGTGCCACCAGCAGAGGGGGAGATGGGAGGGAGCAGTACTTC
CDR3aa: CATSRGGDGREQYF
v_gene: TRBV15
j_gene: TRBJ2-7
abundance: .
d_gene: .

CDR3nt: TGTGCCAGCAACACAGCGGGAGGGACAGATACGCAGTATTTT
CDR3aa: CASNTAGGTDTQYF
v_gene: TRBV28
j_gene: TRBJ2-3
abundance: .
d_gene: TRBD2

CDR3nt: TGCGCCAGCAGGCCTTCTTCTCGGACGGGAACGAAACACACTGAAGCTTTCTTT
CDR3aa: CASRPSSRTGTKHTEAFF
v_gene: TRBV5-1
j_gene: TRBJ1-1
abundance: .
d_gene: .

CDR3nt: TGTGCCAGCAGGGAACAGCGCAATCAGCCCCAGCATTTT
CDR3aa: CASREQRNQPQHF
v_gene: TRBV28
j_gene: TRBJ1-5
abundance: .
d_gene: .

CDR3nt: TGTGCCAGCAGCGACCGACAGAACTATGGCTACACCTTC
CDR3aa: CASSDRQNYGYTF
v_gene: TRBV9
j_gene: TRBJ1-2
abundance: .
d_gene: .

CDR3nt: TGTGCCAGCTCACCACCGGGACACGAAGGCGGTATGAACATTCAGTACTTC
CDR3aa: CASSPPGHEGGMNIQYF
v_gene: TRBV18
j_gene: TRBJ2-4
abundance: once
d_gene: .

CDR3nt: TGTGCCAGCAGTGAAGGGCACAGTTACGAGCAGTACTTC
CDR3aa: CASSEGHSYEQYF
v_gene: TRBV2
j_gene: TRBJ2-7
abundance: .
d_gene: .

CDR3nt: TGTGCCAGCAGTGAAGCCCTAATTACAGGGACAGATACGCAGTATTTT
CDR3aa: CASSEALITGTDTQYF
v_gene: TRBV2
j_gene: TRBJ2-3
abundance: .
d_gene: .

CDR3nt: TGCAGCGTTGGGGAGACCAATCAGCCCCAGCATTTT
CDR3aa: CSVGETNQPQHF
v_gene: TRBV29-1
j_gene: TRBJ1-5
abundance: .
d_gene: .

CDR3nt: TGCGCCAGCTTAGCGGGAGAAGGGTACAATGAGCAGTTCTTC
CDR3aa: CASLAGEGYNEQFF
v_gene: TRBV10-2
j_gene: TRBJ2-1
abundance: .
d_gene: TRBD2

CDR3nt: TGTGCCAGCAGTTTAGATAGGGGACTGGTCAATCAGCCCCAGCATTTT
CDR3aa: CASSLDRGLVNQPQHF
v_gene: TRBV28
j_gene: TRBJ1-5
abundance: .
d_gene: .

CDR3nt: TGCGCCAGCAGCTTGGGCGCAAGTCTAGGCTCTGGGGCCAACGTCCTGACTTTC
CDR3aa: CASSLGASLGSGANVLTF
v_gene: TRBV5-1
j_gene: TRBJ2-6
abundance: .
d_gene: .

CDR3nt: TGTGCCAGCACCGACGGGTGGGTTGGTTCGTATGGCTACACCTTC
CDR3aa: CASTDGWVGSYGYTF
v_gene: TRBV2
j_gene: TRBJ1-2
abundance: once
d_gene: .

CDR3nt: TGCAGCGTTGATGAACAGGCTGGGGAGACCCAGTACTTC
CDR3aa: CSVDEQAGETQYF
v_gene: TRBV29-1
j_gene: TRBJ2-5
abundance: .
d_gene: .

CDR3nt: TGTGCCAGCTCACCTTCACTAGCGGGAGGTGTCAATGAGCAGTTCTTC
CDR3aa: CASSPSLAGGVNEQFF
v_gene: TRBV18
j_gene: TRBJ2-1
abundance: few
d_gene: TRBD2

CDR3nt: TGTGCCAGCATTGGCGGGAGCGGCTGGAATGAGCAGTTCTTC
CDR3aa: CASIGGSGWNEQFF
v_gene: TRBV6-5
j_gene: TRBJ2-1
abundance: .
d_gene: TRBD2

CDR3nt: TGTGCCAGCAGCTCCACTAGCGGGAGGTTTAATGAGCAGTTCTTC
CDR3aa: CASSSTSGRFNEQFF
v_gene: TRBV7-7
j_gene: TRBJ2-1
abundance: once
d_gene: TRBD2

CDR3nt: TGTGCCAGCAGCAAACAGGGAGCGGCTGGAAACACCATATATTTT
CDR3aa: CASSKQGAAGNTIYF
v_gene: TRBV2
j_gene: TRBJ1-3
abundance: .
d_gene: .

CDR3nt: TGTGCCAGCAGGACAGTGCGCCAAGAGACCCAGTACTTC
CDR3aa: CASRTVRQETQYF
v_gene: TRBV6-5
j_gene: TRBJ2-5
abundance: .
d_gene: .

CDR3nt: TGTGCCAGCAGCGCCTCAGGGGGATACGAGCAGTACTTC
CDR3aa: CASSASGGYEQYF
v_gene: TRBV9
j_gene: TRBJ2-7
abundance: few
d_gene: TRBD1

CDR3nt: TGTGCCAGTACCCTGGACAGGGTATCTGGCTACACCTTC
CDR3aa: CASTLDRVSGYTF
v_gene: TRBV19
j_gene: TRBJ1-2
abundance: .
d_gene: TRBD1

CDR3nt: TGTGCCAGTAGTACCCGAGGGGGATCCATTCTAGCCAAAAACATTCAGTACTTC
CDR3aa: CASSTRGGSILAKNIQYF
v_gene: TRBV19
j_gene: TRBJ2-4
abundance: .
d_gene: .

CDR3nt: TGTGCCAGCAGCCCCTGGGACAGCCCCTACGAGCAGTACTTC
CDR3aa: CASSPWDSPYEQYF
v_gene: TRBV11-2
j_gene: TRBJ2-7
abundance: .
d_gene: TRBD1

CDR3nt: TGTGCCAGCTCTATACAGGGGGCGACGCGTGAAGCTTTCTTT
CDR3aa: CASSIQGATREAFF
v_gene: TRBV18
j_gene: TRBJ1-1
abundance: .
d_gene: TRBD1

CDR3nt: TGTGCCATCAGGGAGGAGGGACAGGCTTCCTACGAGCAGTACTTC
CDR3aa: CAIREEGQASYEQYF
v_gene: TRBV10-3
j_gene: TRBJ2-7
abundance: .
d_gene: TRBD1

CDR3nt: TGTGCCAGCAGTTTAGGTAGCGGCTACGAGCAGTACTTC
CDR3aa: CASSLGSGYEQYF
v_gene: TRBV27
j_gene: TRBJ2-7
abundance: .
d_gene: .

CDR3nt: TGTGCCAGCAGCTTAGTTCAGGGTGCCTTCTCCTACGAGCAGTACTTC
CDR3aa: CASSLVQGAFSYEQYF
v_gene: TRBV7-9
j_gene: TRBJ2-7
abundance: .
d_gene: .

CDR3nt: TGTGCCAGCAGTGAAGGGTCAGGGGTTAGGACAGATACGCAGTATTTT
CDR3aa: CASSEGSGVRTDTQYF
v_gene: TRBV2
j_gene: TRBJ2-3
abundance: .
d_gene: .

CDR3nt: TGTGCCAGCAGCCCCAGACTAGCGGGAAGCACAGATACGCAGTATTTT
CDR3aa: CASSPRLAGSTDTQYF
v_gene: TRBV7-3
j_gene: TRBJ2-3
abundance: .
d_gene: TRBD2

CDR3nt: TGTGCCAGCAGTTACTCAGGGAGATTGAACAATGAAAAACTGTTTTTT
CDR3aa: CASSYSGRLNNEKLFF
v_gene: TRBV6-5
j_gene: TRBJ1-4
abundance: .
d_gene: .

CDR3nt: TGTGCCAGCTCACCTCGGACAGGGTGGTCGAAAGAGACCCAGTACTTC
CDR3aa: CASSPRTGWSKETQYF
v_gene: TRBV18
j_gene: TRBJ2-5
abundance: .
d_gene: TRBD1

CDR3nt: TGCGCCAGCAGCCTCGCACAGTTCTACGAGCAGTACTTC
CDR3aa: CASSLAQFYEQYF
v_gene: TRBV5-1
j_gene: TRBJ2-7
abundance: .
d_gene: .

CDR3nt: TGTGCCAGTAGTAAGATGCTCAGGGGCACCACTGAAGCTTTCTTT
CDR3aa: CASSKMLRGTTEAFF
v_gene: TRBV19
j_gene: TRBJ1-1
abundance: .
d_gene: .

CDR3nt: TGCAGCGTTGAAGGCTTAGGGGTTCAGACCCAGTACTTC
CDR3aa: CSVEGLGVQTQYF
v_gene: TRBV29-1
j_gene: TRBJ2-5
abundance: .
d_gene: .

CDR3nt: TGTGCCAGCAGCCGACACGGATCCTCTGAAAAACTGTTTTTT
CDR3aa: CASSRHGSSEKLFF
v_gene: TRBV7-9
j_gene: TRBJ1-4
abundance: once
d_gene: .

CDR3nt: TGTGCCAGCAGCCCCCGGACTAGCGGGAGCCCTAATGAGCAGTTCTTC
CDR3aa: CASSPRTSGSPNEQFF
v_gene: TRBV11-3
j_gene: TRBJ2-1
abundance: .
d_gene: TRBD2